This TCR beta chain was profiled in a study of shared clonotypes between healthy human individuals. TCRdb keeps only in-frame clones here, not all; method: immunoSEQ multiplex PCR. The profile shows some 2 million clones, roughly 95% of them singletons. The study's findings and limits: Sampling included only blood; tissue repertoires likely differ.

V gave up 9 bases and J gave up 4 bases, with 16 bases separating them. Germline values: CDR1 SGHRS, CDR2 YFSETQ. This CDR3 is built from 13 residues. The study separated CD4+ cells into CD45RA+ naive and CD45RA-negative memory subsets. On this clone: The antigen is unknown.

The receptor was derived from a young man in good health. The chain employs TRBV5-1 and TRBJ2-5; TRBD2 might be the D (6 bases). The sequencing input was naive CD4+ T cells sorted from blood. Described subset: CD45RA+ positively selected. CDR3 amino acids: CATRLGSGETQYF. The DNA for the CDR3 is TGCGCCACTAGACTCGGGAGTGGAGAGACCCAGTACTTC.